What follows are 12 T cell receptor beta chains derived from one specimen sequenced in a study of blood T cell repertoires in COVID-19. Here immunoSEQ multiplex PCR was the method, and the copy in TCRdb shows in-frame clones only, minus some. The table includes around 190,000 clones, around three quarters detected once. Source material: PBMCs or T cells enriched from blood (not recorded which). Source of these receptors: a woman aged 50 to 60 with acute COVID-19.

The chain combines TRBV27 with TRBJ2-7, with D possibly being TRBD2 (7 bases). V shed 3 bases and J shed 3 bases, with 15 bases lying between them. Germline V CDR1 and CDR2: MNHEY, SMNVEV (reference sequence). This CDR3 region has 15 residues. As DNA, the CDR3 is TGTGCCAGCAGTTTCCCGCGGGGGCCCATCTACGAGCAGTACGTC. Translation: CASSFPRGPIYEQYV.

The chain joins TRBV7-8 to TRBJ2-2; TRBD2 matches 8 bases. This CDR3 contains 21 residues. Trimming removed 1 base from V and 3 bases from J; junction bases left unmatched: 19. Germline lookup yields CDR1 SGHVS and CDR2 FQNEAQ. CDR3 sequence: CASSLGSSSGGPLLDTGELFF. In DNA, the CDR3 is TGTGCCAGCAGCTTAGGTAGTTCGTCGGGGGGGCCACTGTTGGACACCGGGGAGCTGTTTTTT.

This clone has a single count. The rearrangement links TRBV27 to TRBJ2-5; 7 bases map to TRBD2. The V gene's germline CDR1 is MNHEY and CDR2 SMNVEV (reference sequence). The CDR3 spans 15 residues. V trimming: 4 bases; J trimming: 3 bases; junction bases outside the gene matches: 8. The CDR3 nucleotides read TGTGCCAGCAGTTCCCCCGCTAGCGGAGAAGAGACCCAGTACTTC. As protein: CASSSPASGEETQYF.

V is TRBV4-1 and J is TRBJ2-6; 7 bases line up with TRBD2. CDR1 and CDR2 from the germline V gene are MGHRA and YSYEKL. V gave up 3 bases and J gave up 3 bases; unmatched junction bases: 8. The CDR3 totals 17 residues. CDR3 nucleotides: TGCGCCAGCAGCCACGCTGACCGGGACTATGGGGCCAACGTCCTGACTTTC. Encoded protein: CASSHADRDYGANVLTF.

The table lists this clone with a count of one. The CDR3 sequence: CASSLARGNQPQHF. CDR3 DNA: TGTGCCAGCAGCTTGGCGAGAGGGAATCAGCCCCAGCATTTT. The chain employs TRBV5-8 and TRBJ1-5; no firm D call. This CDR3 has 14 amino acids. Germline V lookup: CDR1 SGHTS, CDR2 YDEGEE. V was shortened by 0 bases and J by 4 bases, with 8 bases between the two germline ends.

This clone was detected a few times. V and J are TRBV6-2 or TRBV6-3 and TRBJ1-1; 11 bases are shared with TRBD1. The trim removed 5 bases at V and 4 bases at J, leaving 6 bases unmatched. The germline gives CDR1 MNHEY, CDR2 SVGEGT. This CDR3 contains 15 residues. CDR3 nucleotide sequence: TGTGCCAGCAGTAGCCGGGACAGGGGGATCACTGAAGCTTTCTTT. Amino acid sequence: CASSSRDRGITEAFF.

The chain links TRBV7-9 to TRBJ2-2; no firm D call. Germline lookup yields CDR1 SEHNR and CDR2 FQNEAQ (reference sequence). V lost 2 bases to trimming and J lost 6 bases, with 19 bases between them. This CDR3 spans 17 amino acids. CDR3 in DNA: TGTGCCAGCAGCTTATCGTCTCCGGCAGGTGGTGCCGGGGAGCTGTTTTTT. Protein: CASSLSSPAGGAGELFF.

This rearrangement joins TRBV28 to TRBJ2-3, with D maybe TRBD2 (6 bases). Trimming took off 5 bases at V and 4 bases at J, with 16 bases between the two ends. The CDR3 has 15 amino acids. CDR1 and CDR2 from the germline V gene are MDHEN and SYDVKM. The CDR3 is CASSLPVWGADTQYF. CDR3 coding DNA: TGTGCCAGCAGTCTCCCGGTCTGGGGGGCAGATACGCAGTATTTT.

The chain couples TRBV2 to TRBJ1-2, with a weak D call TRBD1 (5 bases). The CDR3 length is 14 residues. The V gene's germline CDR1 is SNHLY and CDR2 FYNNEI. Trimming pared 5 bases from V and 4 bases from J, leaving 14 bases between. The CDR3 coding sequence is TGTGCCAGCAGTAACGGGCAGGGATCCTATGGCTACACCTTC. Translating gives CASSNGQGSYGYTF.

The J gene is TRBJ1-3, the V gene TRBV5-1; D remains ambiguous. Germline V gene lookup returns CDR1 SGHRS and CDR2 YFSETQ. Trimming cost V 6 bases and J 0 bases, with 13 bases left between them. The CDR3 sequence is 15 residues long. In nucleotides, the CDR3 is TGCGCCAGCAAGGAGGGCAGAGACTCTGGAAACACCATATATTTT. As protein: CASKEGRDSGNTIYF.

The V call is TRBV7-8, the J call TRBJ1-2; 7 bases agree with TRBD1. The V and J ends lost 2 bases and 8 bases, in that order; junction bases with no gene match: 14. The CDR3 length is 16 residues. Per the germline V gene, CDR1 is SGHVS and CDR2 is FQNEAQ. CDR3 sequence: CASSLNLFEKGAGYTF. The CDR3 region has the DNA TGTGCCAGCAGCTTAAACTTATTCGAAAAGGGGGCAGGCTACACCTTC.

The chain joins TRBV3-1 (or the pseudogene TRBV3-2) to TRBJ1-6, with 10 bases fitting TRBD1. Germline CDR1 is LGHDT and CDR2 is YNNKEL (reference sequence). The CDR3 has 13 amino acids. Unmatched junction bases numbered 6, after V lost 5 bases and J lost 14 bases. The CDR3: CASSDRDRGALHF. The CDR3 bases are TGTGCCAGCAGCGACCGGGACAGGGGAGCCCTCCACTTT.